What follows are 20 T cell receptor beta chains derived from one specimen sequenced in a study of Graves' ophthalmopathy and Graves' hyperthyroidism. From RNA, the CDR3 regions of TCR beta chains were amplified and sequenced. Following a first-round RT-PCR that used HTBI primers, a second-round multiplex PCR was carried out. TCRdb redid the calling of the multiplex PCR reads with MiXCR, one entry per CDR3 protein. The data contain 400,000 or so distinct CDR3 sequences, about a sixth of them singletons. The sequencing input was peripheral blood. These receptors were taken from an adult woman with stable Graves' hyperthyroidism.

V and J are TRBV28 and TRBJ2-5; maybe TRBD1 (6 bases). The CDR3 covers 15 residues. V was shortened by 4 bases and J by 10 bases, with 22 bases between the two germline ends. Germline V gene lookup returns CDR1 MDHEN and CDR2 SYDVKM. The CDR3 spells CASSSSRTAYVVQYF. CDR3 nucleotides: TGTGCCAGCAGTTCCTCAAGGACAGCCTACGTGGTCCAGTACTTC.

This clonotype was observed many times. The gene calls are TRBV25-1 and TRBJ1-2; a weak D match, TRBD1 (5 bases). Germline values: CDR1 MGHDK, CDR2 SYGVNS. CDR3 length: 16 amino acids. The V end was cut by 8 bases, the J end by 2 bases, with 21 bases between. CDR3 protein: CASSSFQGYENYGYTF. The CDR3 DNA follows: TGTGCCAGCTCCTCCTTTCAGGGTTATGAGAACTATGGCTACACCTTC.

There are many counts of this clonotype. V gene TRBV9 combines with J gene TRBJ2-5; the match to TRBD2 covers 7 bases. CDR3 length: 16 residues. Trimming took 2 bases from V and 2 from J; bases not matched to a gene: 9. CDR1 is SGDLS and CDR2 is YYNGEE in the germline V gene. This CDR3 is CASSVGASGNQETQYF. In DNA form, the CDR3 reads TGTGCCAGCAGCGTCGGGGCTAGCGGAAATCAAGAGACCCAGTACTTC.

The sample holds many counts of this clonotype. The chain employs TRBV12-5 and TRBJ2-7; 8 positions match TRBD2. CDR1 and CDR2 from the germline V gene are LGHNT and FRNRAP. The junction had 11 bases not matched to a gene; V was cut back by 8 bases and J by 5 bases. The CDR3 consists of 14 residues. The CDR3 nucleotides are TGTGCTAGTCTGGCCCCGGGAGGGCCTAACGAGCAGTACTTC. It is translated as CASLAPGGPNEQYF.

This clonotype was found a few times. In nucleotides, the CDR3 is TGTGCCAGCAGTGAGGGGACTGCCACTGCGGGGTACGGCTACACCTTC. Translation: CASSEGTATAGYGYTF. J is TRBJ1-2 and V is TRBV2; the D gene is possibly TRBD1 (5 bases). The CDR3 totals 16 residues. Germline loops: CDR1 SNHLY, CDR2 FYNNEI. V dropped 3 bases and J dropped 8 bases, with 22 bases sitting between them.

This clonotype showed up many times. V and J are TRBV6-5 and TRBJ2-5; 10 nucleotides agree with TRBD2. CDR1 and CDR2 (germline): MNHEY, SVGAGI. The CDR3 consists of 17 residues. V trimming: 0 bases; J trimming: 2 bases; junction bases outside the gene matches: 6. CDR3: CASSYSSIAGGQETQYF. CDR3 in DNA: TGTGCCAGCAGTTACTCGTCAATAGCGGGAGGACAAGAGACCCAGTACTTC.

This clonotype came up many times. This chain connects TRBV4-2 to TRBJ1-2, with D possibly being TRBD1 (5 bases). The CDR3 sequence is 13 residues long. The germline V and J ends were trimmed by 0 bases and 6 bases, with 8 bases remaining between them. Germline CDR1 LGHNA, CDR2 YNFKEQ. The CDR3 spells CASSQDRQNGYTF. CDR3 DNA sequence: TGTGCCAGCAGCCAAGATCGACAGAATGGCTACACCTTC.

The rearrangement uses TRBV6-1 and TRBJ1-5; no clear D gene. From germline, CDR1 is MNHNS and CDR2 SASEGT. The CDR3 has 13 residues. Trimming left V 2 bases short and J 7 bases short, with 9 bases between. The CDR3 reads CASSEMDGQPQHF. DNA for the CDR3: TGTGCCAGCAGTGAAATGGACGGACAGCCCCAGCATTTT.

This chain links TRBV20-1 with TRBJ2-7; 13 nucleotides match TRBD2. There are 19 residues in the CDR3. Germline V lookup: CDR1 DFQATT, CDR2 SNEGSKA (reference sequence). The ends lost 5 bases at V and 0 bases at J; junction bases unmatched: 16. Here the CDR3 reads CSAEGGEGLAGTNSYEQYF. The CDR3 bases are TGCAGTGCTGAGGGGGGCGAGGGACTAGCGGGAACGAACTCCTACGAGCAGTACTTC.

This clonotype was counted ten times or more. The CDR3 is CASSVADSTDTQYF. In DNA, the CDR3 is TGTGCCAGCAGCGTAGCTGATAGCACAGATACGCAGTATTTT. The chain carries TRBV2 and TRBJ2-3; D is unclear. The CDR3 runs to 14 residues. Germline-derived CDR1 and CDR2 are SNHLY and FYNNEI. The V end lost 6 bases, the J end lost 0 bases, and 10 bases lay between the germline ends.

This clonotype was observed at least ten times. The chain links TRBV4-1 to TRBJ2-5; 8 bases agree with TRBD2. Germline values: CDR1 MGHRA, CDR2 YSYEKL. After removal of 1 base from V and 7 bases from J, the junction contained 14 bases not matched to a gene. CDR3 length: 17 residues. The CDR3 loop is CASSQGLARRPGGTQYF. The CDR3 nucleotides are TGCGCCAGCAGCCAAGGACTAGCGAGACGACCGGGGGGGACCCAGTACTTC.

This clonotype was observed many times. At one boundary the junction diverges from the germline segment, which might be a read error. The V call is TRBV7-7, the J call TRBJ2-2, with 8 bases lining up with TRBD2. Germline loops: CDR1 SSHAT, CDR2 FNYEAQ (reference sequence). The CDR3 consists of 16 residues. CDR3 nucleotide sequence: TGTGCTAGCAGCTACGGAAGCGGGAGTGCCACCGGGGAGCTGTTTTTT. This gives the protein CASSYGSGSATGELFF. Full variable domain (rest looked up from reference TRBV7-7 and TRBJ2-2): GAGVSQSPRYKVTKRGQDVTLRCDPISSHATLYWYQQALGQGPEFLTYFNYEAQPDKSGLPSDRFSAERPEGSISTLTIQRTEQRDSAMYRCASSYGSGSATGELFFGEGSRLTVL.

The V and J genes are TRBV6-5 and TRBJ1-1, with a possible D match to TRBD1 (6 bases). Between the trimmed V and J ends, which lost 4 bases and 1 base, there was a span of 13 bases. Per germline, CDR1 MNHEY and CDR2 SVGAGI. This CDR3 contains 15 residues. The CDR3 region is CASSSTGQPNTEAFF. The CDR3 coding sequence is TGTGCCAGCAGTTCCACAGGACAGCCGAACACTGAAGCTTTCTTT.

This clonotype was counted at least ten times. The gene calls are TRBV29-1 and TRBJ1-1, with D possibly being TRBD1 (5 bases). Germline CDR1 reads SQVTM; CDR2 reads ANQGSEA. The CDR3 is made up of 13 amino acids. The CDR3 loop reads CSVRGMLSAEAFF. CDR3 DNA: TGCAGTGTGCGGGGCATGCTCAGCGCTGAAGCTTTCTTT.

The sample holds many counts of this clonotype. V usage is TRBV12-3 or TRBV12-4 and J usage is TRBJ1-2, with 7 bases matching TRBD1. CDR3 length: 13 amino acids. The V segment lost 4 bases and the J segment 6 bases; nucleotides outside the gene matches: 5. The CDR3, as DNA: TGTGCCAGCAGTTATACAGGGGTAAATGGCTACACCTTC. Translating it yields CASSYTGVNGYTF.

This clonotype was counted ten times or more. The genes are TRBV28 and TRBJ2-2; a weak D match, TRBD1 (6 bases). The CDR3 extends over 13 amino acids. V dropped 6 bases and J dropped 1 base, with 6 bases sitting between them. In germline, CDR1 is MDHEN, CDR2 SYDVKM. The CDR3 spells CASRGQNTGELFF. CDR3 coding DNA: TGTGCCAGCAGGGGACAGAACACCGGGGAGCTGTTTTTT.

This clonotype was detected ten times or more. The chain recombines TRBV2 with TRBJ2-7; 9 positions agree with TRBD1. Germline V CDR1 and CDR2: SNHLY, FYNNEI. The length of the CDR3 is 14 residues. V shed 10 bases and J 6 bases; nucleotides not matched to a gene: 13. CDR3 residues: CATTPGQGMGEQYF. The CDR3 DNA follows: TGTGCCACTACGCCGGGACAGGGTATGGGCGAGCAGTACTTC.

This clonotype was counted ten times or more. This CDR3 is CASSFSGGSETQYF. CDR3 nucleotide sequence: TGTGCCAGCAGTTTTTCAGGGGGCTCGGAGACCCAGTACTTC. The chain combines TRBV28 with TRBJ2-5, with 8 bases matching TRBD1. CDR3 length: 14 residues. V gave up 3 bases and J gave up 5 bases; unmatched junction bases: 5. Per the germline V gene, CDR1 is MDHEN and CDR2 is SYDVKM.

This clonotype was observed at least ten times. V gene TRBV6-1 combines with J gene TRBJ2-5; 9 bases are shared with TRBD1. The CDR3 runs to 15 residues. Germline CDR1 is MNHNS and CDR2 is SASEGT. The V and J ends lost 5 bases and 0 bases, in that order; junction bases with no gene match: 4. The CDR3: CASSKGTGYQETQYF. The CDR3 DNA is TGTGCCAGCAGTAAAGGGACAGGGTACCAAGAGACCCAGTACTTC.

The V call is TRBV12-5, the J call TRBJ2-5; D uncertain. The CDR3 extends over 16 amino acids. Per germline, CDR1 LGHNT and CDR2 FRNRAP. Deletions cut 4 bases from V and 1 base from J, with 16 bases between. The CDR3 loop is CASGSAIRAPQETQYF. DNA for the CDR3: TGTGCTAGTGGTTCCGCCATTCGGGCCCCCCAAGAGACCCAGTACTTC.